Below, 14 T cell receptor beta chains from the same sample are listed, as sequenced in a study of T cell responses to AZD1222 COVID-19 vaccine. Clones were sequenced by immunoSEQ multiplex PCR, and TCRdb holds only the in-frame ones, with some missing. The sample lists 120,000 or so clones, 80% to 95% occurring once. Specimen: peripheral blood, collected on day 0 of AZD1222 vaccination. These receptors all stem from an adult in good health.

The chain links TRBV5-6 to TRBJ2-2; D may be TRBD1 (5 bases). V was shortened by 5 bases and J by 3 bases, with 8 bases between the two germline ends. The CDR3 totals 13 residues. Germline-derived CDR1 and CDR2 are SGHDT and YYEEEE. DNA for the CDR3: TGTGCCAGCAGTGGGGCCTACACCGGGGAGCTGTTTTTT. Translation: CASSGAYTGELFF. Combining the CDR3 with reference TRBV5-6 and TRBJ2-2 gives the whole variable domain DAGVTQSPTHLIKTRGQQVTLRCSPKSGHDTVSWYQQALGQGPQFIFQYYEEEERQRGNFPDRFSGHQFPNYSSELNVNALLLGDSALYLCASSGAYTGELFFGEGSRLTVL.

V usage is TRBV19 and J usage is TRBJ2-3; D not resolved. The CDR3 has 14 amino acids. The germline gives CDR1 LNHDA, CDR2 SQIVND (reference sequence). V dropped 7 bases and J dropped 2 bases, with 13 bases sitting between them. CDR3 amino acids: CASTGPPNTDTQYF. Here the CDR3 DNA reads TGTGCCAGTACTGGGCCCCCGAACACAGATACGCAGTATTTT.

As DNA, the CDR3 is TGTGCCAGCAGCTCGCGGCAGGGAAAAACCGCGAACACCGGGGAGCTGTTTTTT. As protein: CASSSRQGKTANTGELFF. The rearrangement joins TRBV11-3 to TRBJ2-2; tentative D call: TRBD1 (5 bases). V was cut by 4 bases and J by 0 bases, with 18 bases left in between. CDR3 size: 18 residues. Germline V gene lookup returns CDR1 SGHNT and CDR2 YENEEA. The complete variable domain, with remaining parts taken from reference TRBV11-3 and TRBJ2-2, reads EAGVVQSPRYKIIEKKQPVAFWCNPISGHNTLYWYLQNLGQGPELLIRYENEEAVDDSQLPKDRFSAERLKGVDSTLKIQPAELGDSAVYLCASSSRQGKTANTGELFFGEGSRLTVL.

This chain links TRBV7-2 with TRBJ2-1; D gene ambiguous. V was cut by 1 base and J by 10 bases, with 11 bases left in between. The V gene's germline CDR1 is SGHTA and CDR2 FQGNSA. The CDR3 contains 13 residues. Here the CDR3 reads CASSLGTAREQFF. The CDR3 DNA is TGTGCCAGCAGCTTAGGGACCGCCCGGGAGCAGTTCTTC.

This clone was recorded a few times. The same CDR3 can be traced to other DNA sequences in this sample. Here the CDR3 reads CASSLPGQGGSYEQYF. The CDR3 region has the DNA TGTGCCAGCAGTTTACCCGGACAGGGAGGTAGCTACGAGCAGTACTTC. The gene calls are TRBV28 and TRBJ2-7; TRBD1 agrees at 8 bases. The CDR3 contains 16 residues. V lost 2 bases to trimming and J lost 3 bases; unmatched junction nucleotides: 9. Germline values: CDR1 MDHEN, CDR2 SYDVKM.

The rearrangement uses TRBV7-9 and TRBJ1-2; tentative D call: TRBD1 (5 bases). Trimming pared 3 bases from V and 8 bases from J, leaving 16 bases between. The germline V gene has CDR1 SEHNR and CDR2 FQNEAQ (reference sequence). CDR3 length: 14 amino acids. The DNA of the CDR3 is TGTGCCAGCAGCTTTTCCGGGACCACTGAGGGCTACACCTTC. Its translation: CASSFSGTTEGYTF.

The V call is TRBV12-5, the J call TRBJ1-5; D is perhaps TRBD1 (5 bases). The CDR3 is 17 amino acids. V dropped 3 bases and J dropped 2 bases, with 17 bases sitting between them. CDR1 and CDR2 (germline): LGHNT, FRNRAP. CDR3: CASGLFWRGGRNQPQHF. CDR3 coding DNA: TGTGCTAGTGGTTTATTCTGGAGGGGCGGACGCAATCAGCCCCAGCATTTT.

The chain joins TRBV12-3 or TRBV12-4 to TRBJ2-1; D remains unclear. V shed 3 bases and J shed 6 bases, with 6 bases lying between them. This CDR3 contains 12 residues. The CDR3 reads CASSFSLNEQFF. The CDR3 DNA reads as TGTGCCAGCAGTTTTTCCCTCAATGAGCAGTTCTTC.

The V call is TRBV13, the J call TRBJ2-1, with 9 bases matching TRBD1. V was clipped by 7 bases and J by 3 bases; unmatched bases: 7. CDR3 length: 15 residues. The germline V gene encodes CDR1 PRHDT and CDR2 FYEKMQ (reference sequence). CDR3 nucleotides: TGTGCCAGCACCTCCCGGGACAGGGTCTACAATGAGCAGTTCTTC. Its translation: CASTSRDRVYNEQFF.

The chain links TRBV5-8 to TRBJ2-7; 8 bases match TRBD1. Germline V gives CDR1 SGHTS, CDR2 YDEGEE. This CDR3 has 16 residues. The V gene end was trimmed by 5 bases and the J gene end by 4 bases; junction bases not matched to a gene: 14. The CDR3 here is CASSYGTGTSFYEQYF. DNA for the CDR3: TGTGCCAGCAGTTATGGGACAGGAACCTCCTTTTACGAGCAGTACTTC.

The V call is TRBV5-1, the J call TRBJ2-3; a weak D match, TRBD2 (6 bases). From germline, CDR1 is SGHRS and CDR2 YFSETQ. Trimming cost V 7 bases and J 0 bases, with 18 bases left between them. This CDR3 is 16 amino acids long. The CDR3 spells CASSRGVADSTDTQYF. In DNA, the CDR3 is TGCGCCAGCTCCAGAGGGGTAGCGGATAGCACAGATACGCAGTATTTT. The full variable domain, rest sourced from reference TRBV5-1 and TRBJ2-3, is KAGVTQTPRYLIKTRGQQVTLSCSPISGHRSVSWYQQTPGQGLQFLFEYFSETQRNKGNFPGRFSGRQFSNSRSEMNVSTLELGDSALYLCASSRGVADSTDTQYFGPGTRLTVL.

This sequence joins TRBV7-3 and TRBJ2-1; 7 bases fit TRBD2. Germline lookup yields CDR1 SGHTA and CDR2 FQGTGA. With V trimmed by 0 bases and J by 6 bases, 8 bases remained unmatched. The length of the CDR3 is 16 residues. The CDR3 DNA follows: TGTGCCAGCAGCTTAACCCCCTGGGGGGGAAGCAATGAGCAGTTCTTC. Protein product: CASSLTPWGGSNEQFF.

This clone was seen a single time. The genes are TRBV19 and TRBJ1-5; 7 bases are shared with TRBD1. The CDR3 totals 16 residues. V trimming: 5 bases; J trimming: 2 bases; junction bases outside the gene matches: 9. The germline V gene has CDR1 LNHDA and CDR2 SQIVND (reference sequence). CDR3 residues: CASSPTDRTGNQPQHF. The CDR3 DNA sequence: TGTGCCAGTAGTCCCACGGACAGGACGGGCAATCAGCCCCAGCATTTT.

V gene TRBV5-1 combines with J gene TRBJ2-1; D uncertain. V shed 5 bases and J shed 6 bases, with 12 bases lying between them. CDR3 length equals 13 residues. Germline V CDR1 and CDR2: SGHRS, YFSETQ. CDR3 in amino acids: CASRLGHLNEQFF. The CDR3, as DNA: TGCGCCAGCAGACTCGGCCACCTCAATGAGCAGTTCTTC.